What follows are 7 T cell receptor beta chains derived from one specimen sequenced in a study of PD-L1 blockade in urothelial cancer. Assay: immunoSEQ multiplex PCR; the TCRdb copy retains only in-frame clones and omits some. The sample carries about 120,000 clones, about 82% recorded once. Time point: peripheral blood 6 weeks after treatment start. The sequencing here drew on PBMCs, taken around atezolizumab (anti-PD-L1) treatment. These TCRs come from a man aged 45 to 65 with urothelial cancer.

The rearrangement links TRBV28 to TRBJ1-2; no definite D call. V shed 0 bases and J shed 7 bases, with 12 bases lying between them. This CDR3 has 14 amino acids. In germline, CDR1 is MDHEN, CDR2 SYDVKM. In nucleotides, the CDR3 is TGTGCCAGCAGTTTATGGCTTGCTGGAGGTGGCTACACCTTC. It encodes CASSLWLAGGGYTF.

CDR3 in DNA: TGTGCCAGCAGCCCCTATCCTGACAGGGCTGGCTACACCTTC. The encoded protein is CASSPYPDRAGYTF. This chain connects TRBV7-6 to TRBJ1-2, with 7 bases matching TRBD1. After removal of 5 bases from V and 7 bases from J, the junction contained 10 bases not matched to a gene. Germline loops: CDR1 SGHVS, CDR2 FNYEAQ. The CDR3 totals 14 residues.

The V gene is TRBV5-5, the J gene TRBJ2-5, with D possibly being TRBD1 (8 bases). Germline CDR1 reads SGHKS; CDR2 reads YYEKEE (reference sequence). The CDR3 sequence is 13 residues long. Trimming took off 6 bases at V and 5 bases at J, with 14 bases between the two ends. As DNA, the CDR3 is TGTGCCAGCAAGAACAGGGGGGGGGAGACCCAGTACTTC. It codes for CASKNRGGETQYF.

The rearrangement joins TRBV29-1 to TRBJ2-1; no definite D call. The length of the CDR3 is 13 residues. V was cut by 4 bases and J by 5 bases, with 12 bases left in between. Per germline, CDR1 SQVTM and CDR2 ANQGSEA. The CDR3 DNA reads TGCAGCGTTGGCTTAGTTGTTAACAATGAGCAGTTCTTC. It yields the protein CSVGLVVNNEQFF.

This sequence joins TRBV19 and TRBJ2-2; the match to TRBD2 covers 9 bases. The CDR3 runs to 15 residues. CDR1 is LNHDA, CDR2 SQIVND, per germline (reference sequence). Trimming removed 4 bases from V and 2 bases from J; junction bases left unmatched: 2. Here the CDR3 DNA reads TGTGCCAGTAGTAGCGGGAGGGGAAACACCGGGGAGCTGTTTTTT. Translating gives CASSSGRGNTGELFF.

The chain has TRBV4-1 and TRBJ2-6, with D hard to call. Deletions cut 4 bases from V and 0 bases from J, with 7 bases between. CDR1 and CDR2 (germline): MGHRA, YSYEKL. The CDR3 runs to 15 residues. CDR3 bases: TGCGCCAGCAGCCCCCACTTCTCTGGGGCCAACGTCCTGACTTTC. Protein: CASSPHFSGANVLTF.

Note on this clone: One end of the junction is discordant with germline, which a read error may explain. The gene calls are TRBV11-3 and TRBJ1-6, with 9 bases aligning to TRBD1. This CDR3 has 13 residues. Germline CDR1 reads SGHNT; CDR2 reads YENEEA. CDR3: CASSEQGASLLHF. The CDR3 DNA reads TGTGCCAGCAGCGAACAGGGGGCTTCACTCCTCCACTTT.